This TCR beta chain stems from a study of T cells expressing NK-cell markers. Overall study results and limits: In a few donors, these clonotypes also led the CD3+CD56-NKG2C+ fraction.

Synthesis of TCR beta cDNA relied on 5'RACE template switching carrying UMIs. No DNA is given; TCRdb re-called the 5' RACE reads and lists each CDR3 protein once. This sample's table has 500,000 to 600,000 distinct CDR3 sequences. CDR1 is LNHNV, CDR2 YYDKDF, per germline (reference sequence). The CDR3 totals 16 residues. A word on this clonotype: Its antigen is as yet unknown.

The TCR was taken from a man between 18 and 35 years old in good health. The sample taken for sequencing was blood T cells: a sorted CD56 or NKG2C T cell subset, CD4+ or CD8+ T cells, or bulk PBMC T cells (not recorded which). The rearrangement uses TRBV15 and TRBJ2-2; TCRdb outputs TRBD2, but without DNA this stays unchecked. CDR3 region: CATSRDQGLTGGELFF. The whole variable domain, filled in from reference TRBV15 and TRBJ2-2, reads DAMVIQNPRYQVTQFGKPVTLSCSQTLNHNVMYWYQQKSSQAPKLLFHYYDKDFNNEADTPDNFQSRRPNTSFCFLDIRSPGLGDTAMYLCATSRDQGLTGGELFFGEGSRLTVL.